A selection of T cell receptor beta chains follows, all from one sample in a study of T-cell memory formation after mild COVID-19. TCRdb re-called the 5' RACE reads through MiXCR, storing one row per CDR3 protein. This sample has 29,000 or so distinct CDR3 sequences, with 16% found just once. Source material: PBMCs or a T cell subset sorted from them (not recorded which). Receptor source: an adult who had mild COVID-19 (a few samples of this study predate the infection). Cell type and time point are not known. The CDR3 runs from the conserved cysteine through the conserved F or W. The D gene is left open where the match is weak. For some rows the clone size is stated as once, few or many, or as a class when expanded; others skip it.

CDR3aa	CDR3nt	abundance	j_gene	d_gene	v_gene
CASSPRRMNTGELFF	TGTGCCAGCAGCCCCCGCAGGATGAACACCGGGGAGCTGTTTTTT	many	TRBJ2-2	.	TRBV7-8
CASSLTPGDTQYF	TGTGCCAGCAGCTTAACCCCCGGGGATACGCAGTATTTT	.	TRBJ2-3	.	TRBV11-1
CASSQGNQALYEQYF	TGCGCCAGCAGCCAAGGCAACCAGGCCCTCTACGAGCAGTACTTC	many	TRBJ2-7	.	TRBV4-1
CASSFGPGRKGDGYTF	TGTGCCAGCAGCTTCGGCCCGGGACGGAAAGGAGATGGCTACACCTTC	many	TRBJ1-2	.	TRBV7-2
CASSPDGGTGTEAFF	TGTGCCAGCAGCCCCGACGGTGGGACAGGGACTGAAGCTTTCTTT	many	TRBJ1-1	TRBD1	TRBV12-3/TRBV12-4
CATRMRGSSYEQYF	TGTGCCACCCGAATGCGGGGTTCCAGCTACGAGCAGTACTTC	many	TRBJ2-7	.	TRBV15
CSARGGLNTEAFF	TGCAGTGCTAGGGGCGGTCTGAACACTGAAGCTTTCTTT	.	TRBJ1-1	.	TRBV20-1
CASKKTGALGEKLFF	TGTGCCAGCAAAAAAACAGGGGCGCTGGGTGAAAAACTGTTTTTT	few	TRBJ1-4	TRBD1	TRBV14
CASSNRDRVFYGYTF	TGTGCCAGCAGCAACCGGGACAGGGTATTTTATGGCTACACCTTC	many	TRBJ1-2	TRBD1	TRBV12-3/TRBV12-4
CASSPPNPRQEQKQPQHF	TGTGCCAGCTCACCACCGAATCCGAGACAGGAACAGAAGCAGCCCCAGCATTTT	few	TRBJ1-5	.	TRBV18
CASSLFPPGGVDGELFF	TGTGCCAGCAGTTTATTTCCCCCGGGGGGGGTAGACGGGGAGCTGTTTTTT	once	TRBJ2-2	TRBD2	TRBV27
CASSTGGSFADTQYF	TGTGCCAGCAGTACTGGCGGGAGCTTTGCAGATACGCAGTATTTT	many	TRBJ2-3	TRBD2	TRBV7-2
CASSNSRIRAEAFF	TGTGCCAGTAGTAACAGCAGGATCCGGGCTGAAGCTTTCTTT	many	TRBJ1-1	.	TRBV19
CASSREAPYEQYF	TGTGCCAGCAGCCGTGAGGCCCCCTACGAGCAGTACTTC	many	TRBJ2-7	.	TRBV5-6
CSVVEWDNYGYTF	TGCAGCGTGGTGGAGTGGGATAACTATGGCTACACCTTC	.	TRBJ1-2	.	TRBV29-1
CASSDRAGANVLTF	TGTGCCAGCAGCGACAGGGCTGGGGCCAACGTCCTGACTTTC	many	TRBJ2-6	TRBD1	TRBV7-9
CASRTLVTTDTQYF	TGTGCCAGCAGAACACTGGTGACCACAGATACGCAGTATTTT	many	TRBJ2-3	.	TRBV6-5
CASSPEGSGTTYEQYF	TGCGCCAGCAGCCCCGAAGGTAGCGGGACAACCTACGAGCAGTACTTC	many	TRBJ2-7	TRBD2	TRBV5-1
CASRTTGGEGYTF	TGTGCCAGCAGGACGACAGGGGGCGAAGGCTACACCTTC	many	TRBJ1-2	TRBD1	TRBV12-3/TRBV12-4
CASSLWEDTQYF	TGTGCCAGCAGCTTATGGGAGGATACGCAGTATTTT	many	TRBJ2-3	.	TRBV7-2
CASSLVAVNSGANVLTF	TGCGCCAGCAGCTTGGTGGCAGTTAACTCTGGGGCCAACGTCCTGACTTTC	.	TRBJ2-6	.	TRBV5-1
CASRSAGTQNTEAFF	TGTGCCAGCAGAAGTGCCGGGACACAGAACACTGAAGCTTTCTTT	few	TRBJ1-1	.	TRBV27
CASSSPGLAVNGELFF	TGTGCCAGCAGCTCCCCGGGACTAGCGGTTAACGGGGAGCTGTTTTTT	many	TRBJ2-2	TRBD2	TRBV5-6
CASSQLRDNEQYF	TGCGCCAGCAGCCAACTCAGAGATAACGAGCAGTACTTC	many	TRBJ2-7	.	TRBV4-3
CASSLAGYTEAFF	TGCGCCAGCAGCCTGGCAGGATACACTGAAGCTTTCTTT	many	TRBJ1-1	.	TRBV5-1
CASSVDAGEETQYF	TGTGCCAGCAGCGTAGATGCGGGAGAAGAGACCCAGTACTTC	many	TRBJ2-5	TRBD2	TRBV9
CASSVEIGANSPLHF	TGTGCCAGCAGCGTAGAAATAGGGGCCAATTCACCCCTCCACTTT	many	TRBJ1-6	.	TRBV9
CASSLTPPGDFSYNEQFF	TGCGCCAGCAGCCTCACCCCTCCGGGGGACTTCTCCTACAATGAGCAGTTCTTC	.	TRBJ2-1	.	TRBV4-1
CASSLTTVMNTEAFF	TGTGCCAGCAGCTTAACAACCGTAATGAACACTGAAGCTTTCTTT	.	TRBJ1-1	.	TRBV7-2
CASSTGTGNADTQYF	TGTGCCAGCTCAACCGGGACAGGCAACGCAGATACGCAGTATTTT	many	TRBJ2-3	TRBD1	TRBV18
CASSPRLGRTGELFF	TGTGCCAGCAGCCCCAGACTAGGACGAACCGGGGAGCTGTTTTTT	many	TRBJ2-2	.	TRBV7-2
CASSPGHEVSSYNEQFF	TGTGCCAGCAGCCCGGGACATGAAGTGAGCTCCTACAATGAGCAGTTCTTC	many	TRBJ2-1	.	TRBV5-4
CASSKTGDYYEQYF	TGTGCCAGCAGCAAGACAGGGGACTACTACGAGCAGTACTTC	many	TRBJ2-7	.	TRBV21-1
CASSNVIQGAGGANVLTF	TGCGCCAGCTCGAATGTTATTCAGGGGGCTGGTGGGGCCAACGTCCTGACTTTC	many	TRBJ2-6	TRBD1	TRBV5-1
CASSPRTATGELFF	TGTGCCAGCAGCCCGCGGACAGCTACCGGGGAGCTGTTTTTT	many	TRBJ2-2	.	TRBV3-1
CASRVAGATDEQFF	TGTGCCAGCAGGGTAGCGGGGGCTACGGATGAGCAGTTCTTC	many	TRBJ2-1	TRBD2	TRBV2
CASSLGRTNTEAFF	TGTGCCAGCAGCTTGGGTCGGACTAACACTGAAGCTTTCTTT	.	TRBJ1-1	.	TRBV7-9
CASSPPYWDGYTF	TGTGCCAGCAGCCCGCCATATTGGGATGGCTACACCTTC	many	TRBJ1-2	.	TRBV3-1
CASSLGPGGPTGELFF	TGCGCCAGCAGCTTGGGACCGGGGGGCCCCACAGGGGAGCTGTTTTTT	.	TRBJ2-2	.	TRBV5-1
CASSQDFLTTGRTYEQYF	TGCGCCAGCAGCCAAGATTTCCTGACGACAGGGAGGACGTACGAGCAGTACTTC	.	TRBJ2-7	.	TRBV4-1
CASSFGVNTGELFF	TGTGCCAGCAGCTTCGGGGTAAACACCGGGGAGCTGTTTTTT	many	TRBJ2-2	.	TRBV7-2
CASSLGGAGTEAFF	TGTGCCAGCAGCTTAGGAGGGGCTGGCACTGAAGCTTTCTTT	many	TRBJ1-1	.	TRBV7-6
CSASFARGIQYF	TGCAGTGCTAGTTTCGCCCGAGGCATTCAGTACTTC	many	TRBJ2-4	.	TRBV20-1